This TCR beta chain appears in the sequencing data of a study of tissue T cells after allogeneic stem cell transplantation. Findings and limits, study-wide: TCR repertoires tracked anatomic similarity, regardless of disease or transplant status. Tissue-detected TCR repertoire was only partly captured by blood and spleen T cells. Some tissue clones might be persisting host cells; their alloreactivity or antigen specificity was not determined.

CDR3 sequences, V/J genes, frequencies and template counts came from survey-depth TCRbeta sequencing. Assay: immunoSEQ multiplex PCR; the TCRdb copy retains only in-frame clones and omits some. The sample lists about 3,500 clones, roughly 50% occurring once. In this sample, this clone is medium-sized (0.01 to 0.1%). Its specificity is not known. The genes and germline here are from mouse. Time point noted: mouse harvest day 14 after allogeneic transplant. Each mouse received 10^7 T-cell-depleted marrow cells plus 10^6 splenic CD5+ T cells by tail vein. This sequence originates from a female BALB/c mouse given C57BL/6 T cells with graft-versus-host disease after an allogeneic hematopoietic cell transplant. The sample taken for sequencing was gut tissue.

The part of the CDR3 DNA that was read is TGTGCCAGCAGCCAAGATGGGGGGGGCTGGGAACAGTAC. Its protein product is CASSQDGGGWEQY. The complete CDR3 reads CASSQDGGGWEQYF. The rearrangement joins TRBV5 to TRBJ2-7; 8 positions match TRBD2. The sequence runs out 1 residue before the end of the CDR3; the remainder is reconstructed from the germline J gene. J was trimmed by 7 bases and V by 0 bases; bases with no gene match: 5. The CDR3 is 14 residues long. Per germline, CDR1 LGHNA and CDR2 YNLKQL (reference sequence).